This T cell receptor beta chain stems from a study of tumor and adjacent non-tumor tissue in lung cancer. Study-level information: Aged about 30 to 76 years, patients included more than nine men and roughly five women with stage I to III disease.

Points on this clonotype: Its antigen is as yet unknown.

No cell sorting was done before RNA was extracted from the tissue. General study points: Compared with tumor, normal lung showed significantly lower TCR diversity. In normal lung, the top 100 clones were significantly more dominant than in tumor.

TCRbeta libraries were built with three rounds of nested PCR, modified from ARM-PCR. One entry per CDR3 protein, called by TCRdb with MiXCR from the multiplex PCR reads. The profile covers about 93,000 distinct CDR3 sequences, with approximately 70% appearing a single time and 15% to 20% taken by the ten largest. From germline, CDR1 is SNHLY and CDR2 FYNNEI. V was trimmed by 2 bases and J by 2 bases, leaving 19 bases between them. This CDR3 has 18 amino acids. The chain couples TRBV2 to TRBJ1-5, with a weak D call TRBD1 (6 bases). Material: lung tumor tissue. The receptor was isolated from a man aged 55 to 70 with non-small cell lung cancer. CDR3 protein: CASSERSGGAGGNQPQHF. As DNA, the CDR3 is TGTGCCAGCAGTGAAAGGTCGGGGGGGGCTGGGGGCAATCAGCCCCAGCATTTT.